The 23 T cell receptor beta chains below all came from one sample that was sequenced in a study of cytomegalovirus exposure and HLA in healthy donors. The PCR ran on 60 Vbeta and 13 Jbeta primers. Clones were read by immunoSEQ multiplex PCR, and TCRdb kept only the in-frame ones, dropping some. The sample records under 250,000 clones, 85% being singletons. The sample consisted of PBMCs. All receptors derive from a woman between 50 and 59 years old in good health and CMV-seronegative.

CDR3 loop: CASRGALGSSTDTQYF. For the CDR3, the DNA is TGTGCCAGTAGAGGGGCGCTAGGGTCAAGCACAGATACGCAGTATTTT. The chain has TRBV19 and TRBJ2-3, with D possibly TRBD1 on 5 matching bases. This CDR3 region has 16 residues. Germline V gives CDR1 LNHDA, CDR2 SQIVND (reference sequence). Trimming took 6 bases from V and 0 from J, leaving 16 bases between them.

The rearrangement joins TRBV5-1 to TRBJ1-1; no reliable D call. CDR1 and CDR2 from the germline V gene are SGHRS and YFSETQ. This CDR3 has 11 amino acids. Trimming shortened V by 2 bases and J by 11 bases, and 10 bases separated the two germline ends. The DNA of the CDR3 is TGCGCCAGCAGCTTTAGAGGGAGGGCTTTCTTT. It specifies CASSFRGRAFF.

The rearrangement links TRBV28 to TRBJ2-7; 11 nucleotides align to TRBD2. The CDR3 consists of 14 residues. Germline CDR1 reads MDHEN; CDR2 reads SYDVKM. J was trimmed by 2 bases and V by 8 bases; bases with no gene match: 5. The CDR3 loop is CASRSGRAPYEQYF. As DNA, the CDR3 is TGTGCCAGCCGTAGCGGGAGGGCTCCCTACGAGCAGTACTTC.

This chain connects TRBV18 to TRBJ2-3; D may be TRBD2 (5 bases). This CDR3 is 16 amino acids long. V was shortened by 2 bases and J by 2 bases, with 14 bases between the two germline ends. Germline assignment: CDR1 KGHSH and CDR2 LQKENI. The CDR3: CASSPRTRGFTDTQYF. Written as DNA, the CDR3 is TGTGCCAGCTCACCAAGGACCAGAGGGTTCACAGATACGCAGTATTTT.

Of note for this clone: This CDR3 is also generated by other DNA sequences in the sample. The CDR3 DNA sequence: TGTGCCAGCAGGGACTTAGCGGGAGCGTCCTACGAGCAGTACTTC. This codes for CASRDLAGASYEQYF. This chain uses TRBV6-5 with TRBJ2-7; TRBD2 agrees at 9 bases. The CDR3 consists of 15 residues. Germline trimming cut 6 bases from V and 1 base from J; bases unmatched to any gene: 7. The V gene's germline CDR1 is MNHEY and CDR2 SVGAGI.

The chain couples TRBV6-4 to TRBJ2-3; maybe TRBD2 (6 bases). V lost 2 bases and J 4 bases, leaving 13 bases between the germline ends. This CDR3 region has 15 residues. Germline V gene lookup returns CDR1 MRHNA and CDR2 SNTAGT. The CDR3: CASSDGTGEADTQYF. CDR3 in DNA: TGTGCCAGCAGTGACGGAACGGGAGAGGCAGATACGCAGTATTTT.

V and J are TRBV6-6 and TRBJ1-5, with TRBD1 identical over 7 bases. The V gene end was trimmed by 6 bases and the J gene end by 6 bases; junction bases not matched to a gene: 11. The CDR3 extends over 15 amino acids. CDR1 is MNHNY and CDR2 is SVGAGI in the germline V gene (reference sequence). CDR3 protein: CASRESGQIGQPQHF. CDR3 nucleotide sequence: TGTGCCAGCAGAGAATCGGGACAGATCGGTCAGCCCCAGCATTTT.

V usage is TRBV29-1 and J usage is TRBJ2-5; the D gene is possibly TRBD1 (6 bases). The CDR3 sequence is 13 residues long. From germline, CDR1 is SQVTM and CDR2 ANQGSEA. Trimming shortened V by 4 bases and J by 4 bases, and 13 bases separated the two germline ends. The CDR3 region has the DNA TGCAGCGTTGCACACACAGGGAGAGAGACCCAGTACTTC. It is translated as CSVAHTGRETQYF.

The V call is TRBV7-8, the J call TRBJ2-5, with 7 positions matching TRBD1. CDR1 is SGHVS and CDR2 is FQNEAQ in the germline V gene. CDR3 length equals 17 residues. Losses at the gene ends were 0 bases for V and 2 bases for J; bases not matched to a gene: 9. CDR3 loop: CASSLATRDSIQETQYF. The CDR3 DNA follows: TGTGCCAGCAGCTTAGCGACCCGGGACAGTATACAAGAGACCCAGTACTTC. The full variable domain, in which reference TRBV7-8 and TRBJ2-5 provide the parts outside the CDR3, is GAGVSQSPRYKVAKRGQDVALRCDPISGHVSLFWYQQALGQGPEFLTYFQNEAQLDKSGLPSDRFFAERPEGSVSTLKIQRTQQEDSAVYLCASSLATRDSIQETQYFGPGTRLLVL.

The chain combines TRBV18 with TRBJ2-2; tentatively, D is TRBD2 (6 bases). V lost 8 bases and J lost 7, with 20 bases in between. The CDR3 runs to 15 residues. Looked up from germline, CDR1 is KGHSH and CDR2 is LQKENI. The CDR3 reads CASALLGLAHGELFF. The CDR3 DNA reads TGTGCCAGCGCCCTCTTAGGGCTAGCGCACGGGGAGCTGTTTTTT. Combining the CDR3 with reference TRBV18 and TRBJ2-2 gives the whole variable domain NAGVMQNPRHLVRRRGQEARLRCSPMKGHSHVYWYRQLPEEGLKFMVYLQKENIIDESGMPKERFSAEFPKEGPSILRIQQVVRGDSAAYFCASALLGLAHGELFFGEGSRLTVL.

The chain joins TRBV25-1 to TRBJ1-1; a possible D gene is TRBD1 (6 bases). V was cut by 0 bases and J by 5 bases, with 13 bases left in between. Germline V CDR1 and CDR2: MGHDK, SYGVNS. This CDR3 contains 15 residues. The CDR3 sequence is CASSEYQGRTTEAFF. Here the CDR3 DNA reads TGTGCCAGCAGTGAATACCAGGGGAGAACGACTGAAGCTTTCTTT.

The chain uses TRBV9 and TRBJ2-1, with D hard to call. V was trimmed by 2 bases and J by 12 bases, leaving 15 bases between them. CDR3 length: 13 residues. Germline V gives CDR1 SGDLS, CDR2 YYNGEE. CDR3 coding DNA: TGTGCCAGCAGCGTGTACCAAACCCAGGTGCAGTTCTTC. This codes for CASSVYQTQVQFF.

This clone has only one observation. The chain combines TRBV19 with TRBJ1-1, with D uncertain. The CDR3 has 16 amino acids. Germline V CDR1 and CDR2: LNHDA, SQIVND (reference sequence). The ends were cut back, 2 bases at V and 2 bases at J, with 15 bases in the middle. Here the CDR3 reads CASSIIGRVRNTEAFF. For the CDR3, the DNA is TGTGCCAGTAGTATAATTGGGAGGGTCAGAAACACTGAAGCTTTCTTT.

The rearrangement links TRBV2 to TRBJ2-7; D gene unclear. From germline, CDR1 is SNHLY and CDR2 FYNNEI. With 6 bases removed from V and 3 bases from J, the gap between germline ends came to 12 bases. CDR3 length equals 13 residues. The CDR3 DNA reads TGTGCCAGCAGGTCTACCTTCCTCTACGAGCAGTACTTC. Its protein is CASRSTFLYEQYF.

CDR3 in DNA: TGCGCCAGCATGAGAGGGAAACCCTACGAGCAGTACTTC. Protein product: CASMRGKPYEQYF. The chain recombines TRBV5-1 with TRBJ2-7; D perhaps matches TRBD2 (5 bases). This CDR3 has 13 amino acids. Germline assignment: CDR1 SGHRS and CDR2 YFSETQ. V lost 6 bases to trimming and J lost 2 bases, with 12 bases between them.

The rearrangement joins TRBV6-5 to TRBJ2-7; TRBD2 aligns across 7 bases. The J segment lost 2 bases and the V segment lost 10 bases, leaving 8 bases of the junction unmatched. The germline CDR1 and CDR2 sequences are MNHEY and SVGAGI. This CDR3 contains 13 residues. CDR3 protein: CATGGTITYEQYF. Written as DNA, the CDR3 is TGTGCCACCGGCGGGACTATCACCTACGAGCAGTACTTC.

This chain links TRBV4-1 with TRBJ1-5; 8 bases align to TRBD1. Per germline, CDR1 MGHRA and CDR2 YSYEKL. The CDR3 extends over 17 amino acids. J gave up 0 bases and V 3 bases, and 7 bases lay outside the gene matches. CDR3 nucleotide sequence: TGCGCCAGCAGCCATGTCACAGGGGGGGCTAGCAATCAGCCCCAGCATTTT. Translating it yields CASSHVTGGASNQPQHF.

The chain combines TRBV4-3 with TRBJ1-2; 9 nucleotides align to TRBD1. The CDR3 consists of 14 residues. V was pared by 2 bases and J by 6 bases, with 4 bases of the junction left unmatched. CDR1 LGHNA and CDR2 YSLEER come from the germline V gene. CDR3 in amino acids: CASSQSQGADGYTF. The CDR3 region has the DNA TGCGCCAGCAGCCAATCACAGGGGGCTGATGGCTACACCTTC.

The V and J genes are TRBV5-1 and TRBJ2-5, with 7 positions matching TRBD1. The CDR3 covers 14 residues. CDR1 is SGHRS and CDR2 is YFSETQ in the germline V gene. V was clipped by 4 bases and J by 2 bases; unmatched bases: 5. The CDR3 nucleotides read TGCGCCAGCAGCCGGGACAGAAGACAAGAGACCCAGTACTTC. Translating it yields CASSRDRRQETQYF.

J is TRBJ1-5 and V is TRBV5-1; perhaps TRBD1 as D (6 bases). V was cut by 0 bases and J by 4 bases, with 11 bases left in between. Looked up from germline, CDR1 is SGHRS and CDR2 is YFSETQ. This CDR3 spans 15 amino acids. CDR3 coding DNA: TGCGCCAGCAGCTTGGTGGCAGGGGCAAATCAGCCCCAGCATTTT. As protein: CASSLVAGANQPQHF.

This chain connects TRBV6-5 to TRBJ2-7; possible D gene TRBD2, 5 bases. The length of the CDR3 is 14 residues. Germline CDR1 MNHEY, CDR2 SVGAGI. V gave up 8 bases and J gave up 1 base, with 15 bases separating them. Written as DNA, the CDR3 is TGTGCCAGCCAGCGAGGGATGTTGTCCTACGAGCAGTACTTC. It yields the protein CASQRGMLSYEQYF.

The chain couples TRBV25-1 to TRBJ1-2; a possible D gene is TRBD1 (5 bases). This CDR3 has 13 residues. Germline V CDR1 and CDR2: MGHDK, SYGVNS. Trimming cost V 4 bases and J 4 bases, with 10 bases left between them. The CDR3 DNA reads TGTGCCAGCAGTGGCAGGGTTGGCTATGGCTACACCTTC. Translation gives CASSGRVGYGYTF.

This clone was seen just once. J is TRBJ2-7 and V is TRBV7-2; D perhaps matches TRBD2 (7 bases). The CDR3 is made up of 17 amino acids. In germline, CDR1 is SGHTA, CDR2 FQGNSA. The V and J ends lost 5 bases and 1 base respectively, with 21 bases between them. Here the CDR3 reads CASSPGGRGALSYEQYF. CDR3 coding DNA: TGTGCCAGCAGCCCGGGGGGCAGGGGTGCTCTTTCCTACGAGCAGTACTTC.